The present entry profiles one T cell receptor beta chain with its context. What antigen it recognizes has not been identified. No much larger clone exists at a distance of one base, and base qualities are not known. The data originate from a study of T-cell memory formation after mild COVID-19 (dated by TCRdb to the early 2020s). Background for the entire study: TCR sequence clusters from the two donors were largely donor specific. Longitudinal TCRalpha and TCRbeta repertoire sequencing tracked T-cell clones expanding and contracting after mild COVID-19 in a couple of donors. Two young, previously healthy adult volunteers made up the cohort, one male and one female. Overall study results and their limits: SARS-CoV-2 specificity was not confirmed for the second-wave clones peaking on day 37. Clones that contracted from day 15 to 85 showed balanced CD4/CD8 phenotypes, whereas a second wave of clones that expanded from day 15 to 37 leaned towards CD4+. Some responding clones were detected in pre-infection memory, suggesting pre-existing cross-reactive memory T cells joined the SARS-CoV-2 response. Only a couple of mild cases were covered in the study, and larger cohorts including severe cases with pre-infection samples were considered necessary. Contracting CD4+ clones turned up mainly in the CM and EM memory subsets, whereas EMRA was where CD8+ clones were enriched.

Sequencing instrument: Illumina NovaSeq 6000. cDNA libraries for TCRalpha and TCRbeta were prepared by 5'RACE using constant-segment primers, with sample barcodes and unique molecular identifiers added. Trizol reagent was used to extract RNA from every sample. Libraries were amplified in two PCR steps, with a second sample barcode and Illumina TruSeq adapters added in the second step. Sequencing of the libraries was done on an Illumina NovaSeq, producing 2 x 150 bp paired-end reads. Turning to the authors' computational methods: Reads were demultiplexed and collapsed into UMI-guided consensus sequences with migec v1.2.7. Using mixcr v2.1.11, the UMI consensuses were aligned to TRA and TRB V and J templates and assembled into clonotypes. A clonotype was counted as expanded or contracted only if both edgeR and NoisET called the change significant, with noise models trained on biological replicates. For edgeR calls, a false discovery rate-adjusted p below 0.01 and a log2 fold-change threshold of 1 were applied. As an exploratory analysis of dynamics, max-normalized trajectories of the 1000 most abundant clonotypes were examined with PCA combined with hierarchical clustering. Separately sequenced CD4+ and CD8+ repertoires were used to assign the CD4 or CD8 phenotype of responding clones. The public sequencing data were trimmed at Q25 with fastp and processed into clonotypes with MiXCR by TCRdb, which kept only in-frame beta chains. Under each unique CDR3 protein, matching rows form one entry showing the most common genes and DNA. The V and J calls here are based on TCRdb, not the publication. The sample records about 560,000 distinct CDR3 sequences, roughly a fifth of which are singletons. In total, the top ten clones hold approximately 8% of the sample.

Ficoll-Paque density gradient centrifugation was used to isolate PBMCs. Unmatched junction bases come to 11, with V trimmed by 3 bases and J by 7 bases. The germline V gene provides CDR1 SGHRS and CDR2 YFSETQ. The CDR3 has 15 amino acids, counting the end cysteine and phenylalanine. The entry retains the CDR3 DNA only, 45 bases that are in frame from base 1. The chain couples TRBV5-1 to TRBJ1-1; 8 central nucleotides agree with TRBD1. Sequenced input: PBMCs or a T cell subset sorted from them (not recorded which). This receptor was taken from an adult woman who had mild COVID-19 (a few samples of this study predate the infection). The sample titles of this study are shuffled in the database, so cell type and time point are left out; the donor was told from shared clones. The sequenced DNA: TGCGCCAGCAGCTCCTCGCAGGGGGCGAGAGGTGAAGCTTTCTTT. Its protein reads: CASSSSQGARGEAFF.